This TCR beta chain is from a study of T cells in Graves' hyperthyroidism and ophthalmopathy. Across the study: Before any treatment, at initial diagnosis, peripheral blood was collected.

RNA transcripts were the template for amplifying TCR beta CDR3 regions. HTBI primers were the set used in a first-round RT-PCR of the TCR CDR3. Each CDR3 protein gets one entry after TCRdb re-called the multiplex PCR reads with MiXCR. The table shows roughly 300,000 distinct CDR3 sequences, with around a sixth occurring only once. Investigators excluded patients with uncontrolled infection, other autoimmune disease, pregnancy or lactation. The V gene's germline CDR1 is SNHLY and CDR2 FYNNEI. The V and J ends lost 4 bases and 5 bases respectively, with 11 bases between them. The CDR3 totals 13 residues. This clonotype was recorded many times.

The TCR was taken from a woman aged 45-60 years with Graves' hyperthyroidism. The V call is TRBV2, the J call TRBJ2-5; D might be TRBD2 (5 bases). Sample: blood. The CDR3 region is CASSVRGRETQYF. CDR3 DNA sequence: TGTGCCAGCAGTGTTCGAGGGCGGGAGACCCAGTACTTC.